This T cell receptor beta chain was sequenced in a study of vaccination effects on CD4 cells after COVID-19. With 4 bases removed from V and 2 bases from J, the gap between germline ends came to 20 bases. The CDR3 consists of 17 residues. Germline CDR1 reads SGHRS; CDR2 reads YFSETQ. Points on this clone: Its antigen is unidentified.

Repertoires were generated with immunoSEQ multiplex PCR, while TCRdb's copy carries only in-frame clones and drops some. In the table there are under 35,000 clones, about 69% of which are singletons. Antigen-specific CD4+ T cell clonotypes were called by their expansion after viral peptide-pool culture in ViraFEST. Once cultured for more than nine days, the cells underwent separation to obtain CD4+ T cells. Two-dose vaccination with either BNT162b2 or mRNA-1273 was given to the participants. The receptor was isolated from a human donor who received a COVID-19 vaccine. The chain couples TRBV5-1 to TRBJ2-3; D perhaps matches TRBD2 (5 bases). Sequenced here: CD4+ T cells from PBMCs cultured with HCoV-NL63 spike peptides, sampled after COVID-19 vaccination. The CDR3 reads CASSARTRSGTTDTQYF. The CDR3 DNA follows: TGCGCCAGCAGCGCCAGGACGCGTTCGGGAACCACAGATACGCAGTATTTT.